This TCR beta chain was observed in a study of T cell changes during pregnancy in multiple sclerosis. CDR1 and CDR2 (germline): SGDLS, YYNGEE. The V gene lost 0 bases and the J gene lost 2 bases, with 11 bases spanning the gap. The CDR3 runs 15 residues. Here immunoSEQ multiplex PCR was the method, and the copy in TCRdb shows in-frame clones only, minus some. The data contain approximately 40,000 clones, 93% of them seen just once; the ten biggest clones take up about 8.5%. This TCR derives from a female donor with multiple sclerosis, enrolled in a pregnancy study. The input for sequencing was CD8+ T cells from peripheral blood mononuclear cells, taken in the third trimester of pregnancy. The rearrangement joins TRBV9 to TRBJ1-2; D call uncertain. For the CDR3, the DNA is TGTGCCAGCAGCGTAGAAGGCGACGGGAACTATGGCTACACCTTC. Translated, it gives CASSVEGDGNYGYTF.